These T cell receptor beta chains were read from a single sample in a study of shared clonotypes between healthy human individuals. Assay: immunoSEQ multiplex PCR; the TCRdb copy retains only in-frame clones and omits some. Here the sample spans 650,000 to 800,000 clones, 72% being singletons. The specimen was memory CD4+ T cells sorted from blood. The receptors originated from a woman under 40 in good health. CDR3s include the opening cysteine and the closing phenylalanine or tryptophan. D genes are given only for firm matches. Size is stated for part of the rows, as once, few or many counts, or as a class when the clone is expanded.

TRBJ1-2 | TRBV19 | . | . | TGTGCCAGTAGAATTCCGGGGGCCGATTATGGCTACACCTTC | CASRIPGADYGYTF
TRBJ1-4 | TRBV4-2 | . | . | TGTGCCAGCAGCCAAGATTATCGAAGTGCAACTAATGAAAAACTGTTTTTT | CASSQDYRSATNEKLFF
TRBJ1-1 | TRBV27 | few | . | TGTGCCAGCAAGAGGTACACTGAAGCTTTCTTT | CASKRYTEAFF
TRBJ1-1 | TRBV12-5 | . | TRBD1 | TGTGCTAGTGGTTTGGTCGTGGGGCAGGGGGGCACTGAAGCTTTCTTT | CASGLVVGQGGTEAFF
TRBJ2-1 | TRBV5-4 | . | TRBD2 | TGTGCCAGCAGCTCACCCACTGTAGCGGGAGACGGCAATGAGCAGTTCTTC | CASSSPTVAGDGNEQFF
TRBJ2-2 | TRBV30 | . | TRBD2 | TGTGCCTGGAATGTAGTGGGGCGGGAGAAGACCGGGGAGCTGTTTTTT | CAWNVVGREKTGELFF
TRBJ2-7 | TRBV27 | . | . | TGTGCCAGCAGTTTAGAGGGAACAACCTACGAGCAGTACTTC | CASSLEGTTYEQYF
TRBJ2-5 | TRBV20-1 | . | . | TGCAGTGCTGACAGCTGGGAGACCCAGTACTTC | CSADSWETQYF
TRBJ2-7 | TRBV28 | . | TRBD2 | TGTGCCAGCAGTTCCCCCGGGGGGAGGCGAAACTACGAGCAGTACTTC | CASSSPGGRRNYEQYF
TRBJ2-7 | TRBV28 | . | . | TGTGCCAGCAGCCCGGGCCCCGATCCTAACGAGCAGTACTTC | CASSPGPDPNEQYF
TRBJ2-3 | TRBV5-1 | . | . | TGCGCCAGCAGCCCTAGCGCAGATACGCAGTATTTT | CASSPSADTQYF
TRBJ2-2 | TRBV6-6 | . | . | TGTGCCAGCAGTTTCGTCAGGGGCGTTAGCACCGGGGAGCTGTTTTTT | CASSFVRGVSTGELFF
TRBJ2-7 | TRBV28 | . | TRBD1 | TGTGCCAGCAGTGGGGGGACGACAGGGGAGGACGAGCAGTACTTC | CASSGGTTGEDEQYF
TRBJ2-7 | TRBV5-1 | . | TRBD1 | TGCGCCAGCAGCCCCGGGACAGGGGGGCTCGAGCAGTACTTC | CASSPGTGGLEQYF
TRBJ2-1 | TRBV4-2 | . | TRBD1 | TGTGCCAGCAGCCAATCTGGACAGGGTTCGTACAATGAGCAGTTCTTC | CASSQSGQGSYNEQFF
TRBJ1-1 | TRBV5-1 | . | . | TGCGCCAGCAGCTTTGAGGGAGTAGTAGAAGCTTTCTTT | CASSFEGVVEAFF
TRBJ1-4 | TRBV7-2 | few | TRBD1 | TGTGCCAGCAGCTTAGGCTCGACAGGGGTGGGTGAAAAACTGTTTTTT | CASSLGSTGVGEKLFF
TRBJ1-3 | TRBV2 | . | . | TGTGCCAGCAGAGGGGTTCGGAACACCATATATTTT | CASRGVRNTIYF
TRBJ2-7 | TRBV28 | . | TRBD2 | TGTGCCAGCAGTTTAGGGGGGGTCTCCTACGAGCAGTACTTC | CASSLGGVSYEQYF
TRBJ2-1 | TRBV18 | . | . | TGTGCCAGCTCACGAGACTACAATGAGCAGTTCTTC | CASSRDYNEQFF
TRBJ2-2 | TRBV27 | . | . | TGTGCCAGCAGCATACGGCGGGACTTAAAAACCGTGGGCACCGGGGAGCTGTTTTTT | CASSIRRDLKTVGTGELFF
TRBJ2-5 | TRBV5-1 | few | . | TGCGCCAGCAGCTTCCAGTTAGACCAAGAGACCCAGTACTTC | CASSFQLDQETQYF
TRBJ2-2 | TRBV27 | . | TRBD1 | TGTGCCAGCAGTTCCCCGGGACAGGGATTAGCCGGGGAGCTGTTTTTT | CASSSPGQGLAGELFF
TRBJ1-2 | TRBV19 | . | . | TGTGCCAGTAGCACGAGAGGCTATGGCTACACCTTC | CASSTRGYGYTF
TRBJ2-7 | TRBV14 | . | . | TGTGCCAGCAGCCAAGATTGGGCCCTAGCGCCAGTTTACTTC | CASSQDWALAPVYF
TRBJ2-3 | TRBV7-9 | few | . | TGTGCCAGCAGCATCACAGATACGCAGTATTTT | CASSITDTQYF
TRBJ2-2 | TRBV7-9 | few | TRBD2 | TGTGCCGGAACTAGCGGGATCGTGGTCACCGGGGAGCTGTTTTTT | CAGTSGIVVTGELFF
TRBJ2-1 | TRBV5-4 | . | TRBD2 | TGTGCCAGCAGCCGTACTAGCGGGATAGGGAGTGAGCAGTTCTTC | CASSRTSGIGSEQFF
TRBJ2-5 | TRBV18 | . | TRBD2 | TGTGCCAGCTCACCTCCGGGTAGCGGGAGCGAGACCCAGTACTTC | CASSPPGSGSETQYF
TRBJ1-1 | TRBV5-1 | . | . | TGCGCCAGCAGCTTGTCGGGGATGAACACTGAAGCTTTCTTT | CASSLSGMNTEAFF
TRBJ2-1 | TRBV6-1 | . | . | TGTGCCAGCAGTGCGACGGGTAGGCTAATACGTTACAATGAGCAGTTCTTC | CASSATGRLIRYNEQFF
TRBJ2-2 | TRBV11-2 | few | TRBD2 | TGTGCCAGCAGCTTACTAGCGGGAGGGACAACCGGGGAGCTGTTTTTT | CASSLLAGGTTGELFF
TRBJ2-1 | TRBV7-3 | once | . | TGTGCCAGCAGCCAGGGTGGAGTTAGCTCCTACAATGAGCAGTTCTTC | CASSQGGVSSYNEQFF
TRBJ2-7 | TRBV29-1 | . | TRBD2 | TGCAGCGTGACTAGCTCTAGCGGGAGCTACGAGCAGTACTTC | CSVTSSSGSYEQYF
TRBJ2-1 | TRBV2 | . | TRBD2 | TGTGCCAGCAGAGCGGGAGGCCCGTACAATGAGCAGTTCTTC | CASRAGGPYNEQFF
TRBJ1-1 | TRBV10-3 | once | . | TGTGCCATCAGGGAAGGGTTGAACACTGAAGCTTTCTTT | CAIREGLNTEAFF
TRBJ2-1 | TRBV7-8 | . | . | TGTGCCAGCAGCCTGCTGGCGGTTCCCTACAATGAGCAGTTCTTC | CASSLLAVPYNEQFF
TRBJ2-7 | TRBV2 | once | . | TGTGCCAGCAGTGAAGCGGCGGGTCTCTCCTACGAGCAGTACTTC | CASSEAAGLSYEQYF
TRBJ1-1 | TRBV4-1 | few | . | TGCGCCAGCAGCCAAGATCCCGGGGTCACTGAAGCTTTCTTT | CASSQDPGVTEAFF
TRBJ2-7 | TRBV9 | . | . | TGTGCCAGCAGCGTAGGTGGTGAGGTAGGCGAGCAGTACTTC | CASSVGGEVGEQYF
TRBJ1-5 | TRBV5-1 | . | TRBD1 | TGCGCCAGCAGCCCAGGGACAGGGGCCCAGCCCCAGCATTTT | CASSPGTGAQPQHF
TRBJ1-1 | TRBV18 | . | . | TGTGCCAGCTCACCAAGTGAAGTTCTGGCGGCTGAAGCTTTCTTT | CASSPSEVLAAEAFF
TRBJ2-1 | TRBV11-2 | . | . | TGTGCCAGCAGTCCTCCAGCGGCCTACGTCAATGAGCAGTTCTTC | CASSPPAAYVNEQFF
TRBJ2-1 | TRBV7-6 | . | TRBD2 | TGTGCCAGCAGCTTGGCGGGGGGCGGGAGGCGCGGTGAGCAGTTCTTC | CASSLAGGGRRGEQFF
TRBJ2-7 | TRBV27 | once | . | TGTGCCAGCAGTTTATCATGGTCAGGCTCCTACGAGCAGTACTTC | CASSLSWSGSYEQYF
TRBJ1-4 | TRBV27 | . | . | TGTGCCAGCAAGGGGGTGTGGGGGGCGTATGAAAAACTGTTTTTT | CASKGVWGAYEKLFF